One TCR beta chain is described in this entry. Its cognate antigen is unknown. Distinct nucleotide sequences in the sample also encode this CDR3. Treatment denoted: oral pan-JAK inhibitor, 5-10 mg twice daily. This specimen belongs to a study of CD8+ T cells in alopecia areata. V lost 2 bases and J 0 bases, leaving 5 bases between the germline ends. The germline gives CDR1 MNHEY, CDR2 SMNVEV (reference sequence). The CDR3 sequence is 13 residues long. Reverse transcription of extracted RNA yielded cDNA, which provided the sequencing template. The table came from immunoSEQ multiplex PCR; TCRdb's copy has only in-frame clones and leaves some out. The sample has fewer than 110,000 clones; 65% to 85% are singletons. The study, taken as a whole, reports: Because one nonresponder was included, the link of baseline CD8+ expansion to response is considered uncertain. Especially in alopecia totalis/universalis, lesional scalp showed greater clonality than normal scalp did.

The sequence derives from a human donor with alopecia areata. The specimen was CD8+ T cells sorted from blood, collected at week 24, from a patient treated with tofacitinib. This rearrangement joins TRBV27 to TRBJ2-7, with unresolved D. CDR3 amino acids: CASSLTASYEQYF. DNA of the CDR3: TGTGCCAGCAGTTTAACAGCCTCCTACGAGCAGTACTTC.